This T cell receptor (beta chain) emerged from a study of T cell responses to AZD1222 COVID-19 vaccine. Sequencing was performed with immunoSEQ multiplex PCR; in TCRdb, only in-frame clones are kept and a portion is missing. The data hold about 140,000 clones, with more than 70% observed a single time. Findings of the study overall: Two AZD1222 administrations were followed by greater Spike-specific TCR breadth and depth. Just 5 to 7 AZD1222 recipients were seropositive at baseline. Repertoire collection took place solely once the T cell response had peaked.

For this clone: Its antigen is unknown.

The V gene's germline CDR1 is KGHDR and CDR2 SFDVKD. The CDR3 is made up of 13 amino acids. V lost 0 bases, J lost 5 bases, and 6 bases lay in between. Timing groups of about 4 and about 12 weeks for second doses were pooled. Source: peripheral blood, taken 28 days after the second AZD1222 dose. The TCR was taken from an adult who received the AZD1222 COVID-19 vaccine. The rearrangement joins TRBV24-1 to TRBJ2-5; no firm D call. CDR3 region: CATSDLIRETQYF. DNA for the CDR3: TGTGCCACCAGTGATTTGATCAGGGAGACCCAGTACTTC.